This T cell receptor beta chain emerged from a study of shared clonotypes between healthy human individuals. Across the whole study: Participating donors consisted of a couple of women and a few men aged 18 to 49.

Assay used: immunoSEQ multiplex PCR; TCRdb lists only in-frame clones, some missing. The sample gives about 560,000 clones, just over 75% of which show up once; around 13% is in the top ten. HIV-negative, healthy adults without recent acute infections or vaccinations were the donors. Unsorted samples used about 90 million PBMCs for genomic DNA. The source of this sequence is a woman aged 40-49 years in good health. Some clones in this sample may be carry-over from other donors' samples. Material for sequencing was PBMCs.

This chain's CDR3 is CASSITSTAEAFF. DNA for the CDR3: TGCGCCAGCAGCATAACATCCACCGCTGAAGCTTTCTTT. The rearrangement links TRBV4-1 to TRBJ1-1; D gene uncertain. Germline CDR1 and CDR2: MGHRA and YSYEKL. Trimming stripped 5 bases from V and 6 bases from J, with 13 bases between. CDR3 length equals 13 residues.